The clone carrying this T cell receptor beta chain was counted once. The target antigen is unknown. This specimen comes from a study of cytomegalovirus exposure and HLA in healthy donors. Study results and caveats: A later analysis found that most CMV-associated TCR beta chains appeared HLA-restricted.

PCR employed 60 Vbeta and 13 Jbeta primers. In the authors' workflow: A later analysis counted 70 million to 85 million unique TCR beta chains, 9.5 million to 12 million shared. Using immunoSEQ multiplex PCR, the repertoire was profiled, and TCRdb retains in-frame clones only, with some absent. V and J calls and clone size are those listed in that table; D and trimming were worked out from the DNA. The profile shows 180,000 or so clones, roughly 79% of them singletons. Germline lookup yields CDR1 SGHRS and CDR2 YFSETQ. The V and J ends lost 2 bases and 0 bases respectively, with 9 bases between them. This CDR3 comprises 16 residues.

The sequence derives from a woman younger than 35 in good health and CMV-seropositive. Sequenced: PBMCs. The chain uses TRBV5-1 and TRBJ2-6; D unclear. This CDR3 reads CASSFSHSSGANVLTF. The CDR3 nucleotides are TGCGCCAGCAGCTTTTCACACAGCTCTGGGGCCAACGTCCTGACTTTC.